Each of the 15 T cell receptor beta chains below was sequenced from the same sample in a study of metastatic and nonmetastatic thyroid tumors. Thyroid surgery was performed in patients who had received no treatment beforehand. TCRdb re-clonotyped the PCR reads through MiXCR. Of 20,000 to 25,000 clones listed, roughly 15% are singletons. Sequenced: blood. The receptors derive from a female donor with papillary thyroid cancer or a benign thyroid nodule (not recorded which). Some clones in this sample may be carry-over from other donors' samples.

Many counts were recorded for this clone. The J gene is TRBJ2-6, the V gene TRBV27; possibly TRBD1 or TRBD2 for D (5 bases each). Germline V gives CDR1 MNHEY, CDR2 SMNVEV (reference sequence). The CDR3 runs to 17 residues. V was cut by 6 bases and J by 0 bases, with 15 bases left in between. The CDR3 nucleotides are TGTGCCAGCAGCCGATGGGACGGATACTCTGGGGCCAACGTCCTGACTTTC. Protein: CASSRWDGYSGANVLTF. Combining the CDR3 with reference TRBV27 and TRBJ2-6 gives the whole variable domain EAQVTQNPRYLITVTGKKLTVTCSQNMNHEYMSWYRQDPGLGLRQIYYSMNVEVTDKGDVPEGYKVSRKEKRNFPLILESPSPNQTSLYFCASSRWDGYSGANVLTFGAGSRLTVL.

This clone showed up many times. J is TRBJ2-7 and V is TRBV3-1; 9 bases are a match to TRBD1. The length of the CDR3 is 18 residues. V was pared by 2 bases and J by 2 bases, with 13 bases of the junction left unmatched. Germline V gene data show CDR1 as LGHDT and CDR2 as YNNKEL (reference sequence). CDR3 coding DNA: TGTGCCAGCAGCCAAATGCTACTCGGACAGGGGCCAGCCTACGAGCAGTACTTC. It encodes CASSQMLLGQGPAYEQYF.

This clone was observed at least ten times. V is TRBV10-2 and J is TRBJ1-1; the D gene is possibly TRBD1 (6 bases). This CDR3 comprises 13 residues. V lost 0 bases and J 5 bases, leaving 7 bases between the germline ends. CDR1 WSHSY and CDR2 SAAADI come from the germline V gene. Here the CDR3 reads CASSESGGTEAFF. CDR3 bases: TGCGCCAGCAGTGAGTCAGGGGGGACTGAAGCTTTCTTT.

On this clone itself: Compared with germline, one end of the junction differs, possibly owing to a read error. This chain joins TRBV20-1 and TRBJ2-5, with 10 bases matching TRBD2. This CDR3 comprises 17 residues. Per germline, CDR1 DFQATT and CDR2 SNEGSKA (reference sequence). The CDR3: CSARDRKTSGAQVTQYF. The CDR3 DNA reads TGCAGTGCGAGAGATCGCAAAACTAGCGGGGCCCAAGTGACCCAGTACTTC.

This clone was recorded many times. J is TRBJ1-5 and V is TRBV20-1; TRBD1 might be the D (6 bases). CDR1 DFQATT and CDR2 SNEGSKA come from the germline V gene (reference sequence). This CDR3 spans 12 amino acids. V shed 7 bases and J shed 2 bases, with 9 bases lying between them. The CDR3 loop is CSVRQGNQPQHF. The CDR3 nucleotides read TGCAGTGTTCGACAGGGCAATCAGCCCCAGCATTTT.

This clone was found many times. The chain uses TRBV5-4 and TRBJ1-5; D unclear. This CDR3 is 13 amino acids long. V gave up 4 bases and J gave up 1 base, with 6 bases separating them. CDR1 is SGHNT, CDR2 YYREEE, per germline (reference sequence). The CDR3 loop is CASSLDSNQPQHF. Written as DNA, the CDR3 is TGTGCCAGCAGCCTTGACAGCAATCAGCCCCAGCATTTT.

This clone was picked up many times. The genes are TRBV27 and TRBJ2-1, with D uncertain. V lost 5 bases, J lost 0 bases, and 14 bases lay in between. Germline CDR1 MNHEY, CDR2 SMNVEV (reference sequence). This CDR3 is built from 16 residues. CDR3 sequence (DNA): TGTGCCAGCAGTCCTTTTGTGACGAGCTCCTACAATGAGCAGTTCTTC. As protein: CASSPFVTSSYNEQFF.

Details on this clone: Compared with germline, one end of the junction differs, possibly owing to a read error. This sequence joins TRBV7-2 and TRBJ2-5; TRBD2 aligns across 7 bases. CDR3 length: 15 residues. Per germline, CDR1 SGHTA and CDR2 FQGNSA. The CDR3 DNA reads as TGTGCCAACAGCGGGTGGGGGGGTCCACAAGAGACCCAGTACTTC. It translates to CANSGWGGPQETQYF.

The sample holds many counts of this clone. The chain links TRBV6-1 to TRBJ1-3; D is unclear. V lost 5 bases and J 0 bases, leaving 8 bases between the germline ends. The CDR3 is 14 amino acids. Germline loops: CDR1 MNHNS, CDR2 SASEGT. The CDR3 coding sequence is TGTGCCAGCAGTTCAACCCCCTCTGGAAACACCATATATTTT. This sequence encodes CASSSTPSGNTIYF.

This clone was seen at least ten times. J is TRBJ2-3 and V is TRBV6-4; TRBD2 matches at 10 bases. Germline V gene data show CDR1 as MRHNA and CDR2 as SNTAGT. The J segment lost 4 bases and the V segment lost 5 bases, leaving 3 bases of the junction unmatched. CDR3 length: 14 amino acids. DNA of the CDR3: TGTGCCAGCAGTCCTAGCGGGAGTTCAGATACGCAGTATTTT. It is translated as CASSPSGSSDTQYF.

This clone was seen repeatedly, ten times or more. This rearrangement joins TRBV5-1 to TRBJ2-5; 9 positions match TRBD1. This CDR3 has 15 amino acids. Unmatched junction bases numbered 5, after V lost 0 bases and J lost 5 bases. CDR1 and CDR2 from the germline V gene are SGHRS and YFSETQ. The CDR3, as DNA: TGCGCCAGCAGCTTGGGGGGACAGGGATGGGAGACCCAGTACTTC. Amino acids: CASSLGGQGWETQYF.

A few counts support this clone. The junction shows a germline mismatch at one end, possibly a read error. The chain joins TRBV3-1 to TRBJ1-5; D uncertain. Germline CDR1 reads LGHDT; CDR2 reads YNNKEL (reference sequence). CDR3 length: 12 amino acids. In DNA form, the CDR3 reads TGTGCCAGCAGCGGTGGCAATCGGCCCCCGCATTTT. Translation: CASSGGNRPPHF.

This clone counts as medium-sized. The rearrangement uses TRBV25-1 and TRBJ2-1, with 11 bases identical to TRBD2. The CDR3 is made up of 18 amino acids. The germline V gene has CDR1 MGHDK and CDR2 SYGVNS. J was trimmed by 0 bases and V by 2 bases; bases with no gene match: 6. The CDR3 reads CASSEVSSGRSSYNEQFF. In DNA form, the CDR3 reads TGTGCCAGCAGTGAAGTTTCTAGCGGGAGGAGCTCCTACAATGAGCAGTTCTTC.

In this sample, this clone turned up many times. V usage is TRBV10-3 and J usage is TRBJ2-7, with 9 positions matching TRBD2. With 10 bases clipped from V and 3 bases from J, the junction kept 4 bases outside the gene matches. This CDR3 comprises 12 residues. Germline-derived CDR1 and CDR2 are ENHRY and SYGVKD. This CDR3 is CASFSGSYEQYF. The DNA for the CDR3 is TGTGCCAGCTTTAGCGGGAGCTACGAGCAGTACTTC.

The genes are TRBV6-1 and TRBJ2-2, with a weak D call TRBD2 (6 bases). Germline CDR1 MNHNS, CDR2 SASEGT. This CDR3 spans 14 amino acids. V shed 5 bases and J shed 3 bases, with 10 bases lying between them. The CDR3 here is CASSSGRYTGELFF. DNA of the CDR3: TGTGCCAGCAGTTCAGGGAGGTACACCGGGGAGCTGTTTTTT.